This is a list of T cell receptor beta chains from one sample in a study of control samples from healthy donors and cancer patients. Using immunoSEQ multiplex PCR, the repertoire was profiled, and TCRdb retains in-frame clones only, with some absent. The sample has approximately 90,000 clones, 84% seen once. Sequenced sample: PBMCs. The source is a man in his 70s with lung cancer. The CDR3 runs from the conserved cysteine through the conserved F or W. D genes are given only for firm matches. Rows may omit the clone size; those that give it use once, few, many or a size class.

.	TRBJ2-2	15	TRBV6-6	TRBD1	CASSLGQANTGELFF	TGTGCCAGCAGCCTGGGACAGGCGAACACCGGGGAGCTGTTTTTT
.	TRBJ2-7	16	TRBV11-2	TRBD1	CASSLVSGTGGGEQYF	TGTGCCAGCAGCTTAGTGTCCGGGACAGGGGGCGGCGAGCAGTACTTC
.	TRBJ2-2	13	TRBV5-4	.	CASSLTRTGELFF	TGTGCCAGCAGCCTTACTCGTACCGGGGAGCTGTTTTTT
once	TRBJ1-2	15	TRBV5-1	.	CASSLARAADYGYTF	TGCGCCAGCAGCTTGGCGCGCGCAGCCGACTATGGCTACACCTTC
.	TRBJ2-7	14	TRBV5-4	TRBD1	CASSPGQAIYEQYF	TGTGCCAGCAGCCCGGGACAGGCGATATACGAGCAGTACTTC
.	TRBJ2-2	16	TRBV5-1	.	CASSLVGTTRDGELFF	TGCGCCAGCAGCTTGGTGGGGACCACTCGTGACGGGGAGCTGTTTTTT
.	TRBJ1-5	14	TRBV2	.	CASSETRINQPQHF	TGTGCCAGCAGTGAGACACGGATCAATCAGCCCCAGCATTTT
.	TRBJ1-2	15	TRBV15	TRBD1	CATSSRQGSWAGYTF	TGTGCCACCAGCAGTCGACAGGGGAGCTGGGCTGGCTACACCTTC
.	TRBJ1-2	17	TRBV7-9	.	CASSPRNYRSGPYGYTF	TGTGCCAGCAGCCCACGAAACTACAGGTCGGGGCCCTATGGCTACACCTTC
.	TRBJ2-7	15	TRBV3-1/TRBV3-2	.	CASSHRHRELYEQYF	TGTGCCAGCAGCCACCGACACCGAGAGCTCTACGAGCAGTACTTC
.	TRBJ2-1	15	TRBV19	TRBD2	CASRASGASYNEQFF	TGTGCCAGTAGAGCTAGCGGGGCCTCCTACAATGAGCAGTTCTTC
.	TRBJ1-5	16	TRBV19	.	CASRGRGSFGNQPQHF	TGTGCCAGTAGGGGACGCGGGTCTTTTGGCAATCAGCCCCAGCATTTT
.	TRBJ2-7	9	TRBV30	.	CAEGGEQYF	TGTGCCGAAGGGGGCGAGCAGTACTTC
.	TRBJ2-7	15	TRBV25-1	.	CASSESVTIAYEQYF	TGTGCCAGCAGTGAATCTGTCACCATAGCCTACGAGCAGTACTTC
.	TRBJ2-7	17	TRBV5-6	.	CASSEGQLRLGSYEQYF	TGTGCCAGCAGCGAGGGCCAACTCCGGCTGGGCTCCTACGAGCAGTACTTC
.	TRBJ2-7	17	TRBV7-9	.	CASSPPPTVKASYEQYF	TGTGCCAGTTCCCCTCCCCCCACCGTGAAGGCCTCCTACGAGCAGTACTTC
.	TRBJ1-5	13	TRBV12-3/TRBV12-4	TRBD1	CASKQGANQPQHF	TGTGCCAGCAAACAGGGGGCCAATCAGCCCCAGCATTTT
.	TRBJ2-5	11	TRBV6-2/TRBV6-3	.	CASSLKETQYF	TGTGCCAGCAGCCTCAAAGAGACCCAGTACTTC
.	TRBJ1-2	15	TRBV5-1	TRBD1	CASSLDGQGAYGYTF	TGCGCCAGCAGCCTCGACGGGCAGGGGGCATATGGCTACACCTTC
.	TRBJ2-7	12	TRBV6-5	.	CASRESSYEQYF	TGTGCCAGCAGGGAGAGCTCCTACGAGCAGTACTTC
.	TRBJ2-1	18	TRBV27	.	CASSLSSLARSSYNEQFF	TGTGCCAGCAGTTTATCCTCTCTAGCGCGTAGCTCCTACAATGAGCAGTTCTTC
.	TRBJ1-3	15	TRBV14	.	CASSQEELSGNTIYF	TGTGCCAGCAGCCAAGAGGAGCTCTCTGGAAACACCATATATTTT
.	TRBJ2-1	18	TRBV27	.	CASSLSIFDVSSYNEQFF	TGTGCCAGCAGTTTATCGATCTTTGACGTGAGCTCCTACAATGAGCAGTTCTTC
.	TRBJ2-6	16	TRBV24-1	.	CATSTYGASGANVLTF	TGTGCCACCAGTACGTATGGGGCTTCTGGGGCCAACGTCCTGACTTTC
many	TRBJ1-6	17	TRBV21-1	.	CASSKFVGTGSTSPLHF	.
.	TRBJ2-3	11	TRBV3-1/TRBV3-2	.	CASSQVHTQYF	TGTGCCAGCAGCCAAGTTCATACGCAGTATTTT
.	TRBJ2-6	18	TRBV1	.	CTSSEQSLCKSRANVLTF	TGCACCAGCAGTGAGCAAAGTTTGTGCAAAAGTCGGGCTAACGTCCTGACTTTC
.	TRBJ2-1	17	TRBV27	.	CASSLTGTLSSYNEQFF	TGTGCCAGCAGTTTAACCGGGACTCTAAGCTCCTACAATGAGCAGTTCTTC
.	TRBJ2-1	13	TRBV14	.	CASSLDYYNEQFF	TGTGCCAGCAGTCTGGACTATTACAATGAGCAGTTCTTC
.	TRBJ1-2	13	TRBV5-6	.	CASSQQGIYGYTF	TGTGCCAGCAGCCAACAGGGAATCTATGGCTACACCTTC
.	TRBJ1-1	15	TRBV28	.	CASSHLGGLNTEAFF	TGTGCCAGCAGTCACCTCGGAGGTCTGAACACTGAAGCTTTCTTT
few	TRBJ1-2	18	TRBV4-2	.	CASSPRQGSSSANYGYTF	TGTGCCAGCAGCCCTCGGCAGGGTAGCAGTTCGGCTAACTATGGCTACACCTTC
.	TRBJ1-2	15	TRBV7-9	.	CASSLAQGSLYGYTF	TGTGCCAGCAGCTTAGCCCAGGGTTCCCTCTATGGCTACACCTTC
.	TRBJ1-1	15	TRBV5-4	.	CASSLDSNTNTEAFF	TGTGCCAGCAGCTTGGACAGCAATACGAACACTGAAGCTTTCTTT
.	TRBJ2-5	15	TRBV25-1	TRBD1	CASSEWDRGRETQYF	TGTGCCAGCAGTGAATGGGACAGGGGTAGAGAGACCCAGTACTTC
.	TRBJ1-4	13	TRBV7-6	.	CASSTKEGEKLFF	TGTGCCAGCAGCACTAAAGAGGGGGAAAAACTGTTTTTT
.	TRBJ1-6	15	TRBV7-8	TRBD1	CASSSAGQVNSPLHF	TGTGCCAGCAGCTCTGCCGGACAGGTTAATTCACCCCTCCACTTT
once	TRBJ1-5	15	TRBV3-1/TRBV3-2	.	CASSRGVISNQPQHF	TGTGCCAGCAGCCGAGGGGTGATCAGCAATCAGCCCCAGCATTTT
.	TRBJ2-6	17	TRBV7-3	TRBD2	CASSLSGTSSRANVLTF	TGTGCCAGCAGCTTAAGTGGGACTAGCAGTAGGGCCAACGTCCTGACTTTC
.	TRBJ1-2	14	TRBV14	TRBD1	CASTQSGGWGGYTF	TGTGCCAGCACCCAGTCAGGGGGCTGGGGTGGCTACACCTTC
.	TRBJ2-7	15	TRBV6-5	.	CASSYSDLRSYEQYF	TGTGCCAGCAGTTACTCGGACCTGAGATCCTACGAGCAGTACTTC
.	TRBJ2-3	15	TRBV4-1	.	CASSPLGRGPDTQYF	TGCGCCAGCAGCCCATTGGGGCGGGGGCCAGATACGCAGTATTTT
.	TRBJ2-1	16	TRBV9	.	CASSVGFYGSYNEQFF	TGTGCCAGCAGCGTAGGGTTTTATGGGTCCTACAATGAGCAGTTCTTC
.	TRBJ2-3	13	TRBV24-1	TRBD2	CATMGGGSDTQYF	TGTGCCACCATGGGCGGGGGGTCAGATACGCAGTATTTT
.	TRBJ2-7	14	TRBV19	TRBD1	CASSLRDRVYEQYF	TGTGCCAGTAGTCTCCGGGACAGGGTGTACGAGCAGTACTTC
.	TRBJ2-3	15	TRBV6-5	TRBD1	CASSRQGAPTDTQYF	TGTGCCAGCTCCAGACAGGGGGCGCCAACAGATACGCAGTATTTT